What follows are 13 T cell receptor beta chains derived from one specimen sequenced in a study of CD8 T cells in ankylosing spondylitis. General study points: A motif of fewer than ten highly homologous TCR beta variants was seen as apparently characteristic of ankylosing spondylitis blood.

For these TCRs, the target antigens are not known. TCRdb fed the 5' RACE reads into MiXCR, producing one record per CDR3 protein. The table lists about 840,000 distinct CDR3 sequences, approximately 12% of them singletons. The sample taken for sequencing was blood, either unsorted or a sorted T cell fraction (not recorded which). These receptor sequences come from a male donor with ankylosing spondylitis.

The chain's CDR3 is CASSQTNLLRGGGWTDTQYF. As DNA, the CDR3 is TGTGCCAGCAGCCAAACAAACTTACTAAGGGGCGGGGGGTGGACAGATACGCAGTATTTT. The chain couples TRBV4-2 to TRBJ2-3; 8 positions agree with TRBD2. CDR3 length equals 20 residues. Germline V gene data show CDR1 as LGHNA and CDR2 as YNFKEQ. The V and J ends lost 2 bases and 3 bases, in that order; junction bases with no gene match: 19.

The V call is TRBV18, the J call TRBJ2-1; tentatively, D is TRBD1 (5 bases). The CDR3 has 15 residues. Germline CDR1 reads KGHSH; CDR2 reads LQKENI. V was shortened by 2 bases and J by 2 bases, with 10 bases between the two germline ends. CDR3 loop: CASSPYQGPYNEQFF. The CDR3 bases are TGTGCCAGCTCACCATATCAGGGCCCCTACAATGAGCAGTTCTTC. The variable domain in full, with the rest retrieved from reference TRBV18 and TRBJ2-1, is NAGVMQNPRHLVRRRGQEARLRCSPMKGHSHVYWYRQLPEEGLKFMVYLQKENIIDESGMPKERFSAEFPKEGPSILRIQQVVRGDSAAYFCASSPYQGPYNEQFFGPGTRLTVL.

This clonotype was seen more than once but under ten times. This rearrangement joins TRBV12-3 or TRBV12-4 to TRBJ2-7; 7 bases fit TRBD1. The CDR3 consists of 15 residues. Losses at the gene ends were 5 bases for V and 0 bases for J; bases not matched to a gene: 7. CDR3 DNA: TGTGCCAGCAGTGCCCGGACAGGAATCTCCTACGAGCAGTACTTC. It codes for CASSARTGISYEQYF.

The CDR3 sequence: CASSLRTGRTGANVLTF. DNA for the CDR3: TGTGCCAGCAGTTTACGGACAGGGCGTACTGGGGCCAACGTCCTGACTTTC. The chain joins TRBV28 to TRBJ2-6; TRBD1 aligns across 8 bases. Germline assignment: CDR1 MDHEN and CDR2 SYDVKM. The V gene end was trimmed by 2 bases and the J gene end by 2 bases; junction bases not matched to a gene: 5. There are 17 residues in the CDR3.

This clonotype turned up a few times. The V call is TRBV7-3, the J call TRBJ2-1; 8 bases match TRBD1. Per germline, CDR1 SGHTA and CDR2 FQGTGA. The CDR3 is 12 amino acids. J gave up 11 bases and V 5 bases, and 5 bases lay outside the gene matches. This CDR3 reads CASSATGAQQFF. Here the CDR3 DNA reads TGTGCCAGCAGCGCGACAGGGGCCCAGCAGTTCTTC.

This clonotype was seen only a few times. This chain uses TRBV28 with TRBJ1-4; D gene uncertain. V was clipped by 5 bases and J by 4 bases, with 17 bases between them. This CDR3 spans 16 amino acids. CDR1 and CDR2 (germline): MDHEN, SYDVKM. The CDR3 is CASSPPLVRSNEKLFF. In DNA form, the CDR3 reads TGTGCCAGCAGTCCGCCATTGGTCAGGAGTAATGAAAAACTGTTTTTT. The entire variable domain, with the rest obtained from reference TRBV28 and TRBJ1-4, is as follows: DVKVTQSSRYLVKRTGEKVFLECVQDMDHENMFWYRQDPGLGLRLIYFSYDVKMKEKGDIPEGYSVSREKKERFSLILESASTNQTSMYLCASSPPLVRSNEKLFFGSGTQLSVL.

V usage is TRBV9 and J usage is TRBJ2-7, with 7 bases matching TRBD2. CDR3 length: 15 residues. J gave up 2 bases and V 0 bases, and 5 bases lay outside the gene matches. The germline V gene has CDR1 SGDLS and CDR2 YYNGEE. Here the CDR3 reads CASSVAPRGTYEQYF. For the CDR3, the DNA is TGTGCCAGCAGCGTAGCACCGCGGGGGACCTACGAGCAGTACTTC. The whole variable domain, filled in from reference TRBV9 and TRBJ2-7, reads DSGVTQTPKHLITATGQRVTLRCSPRSGDLSVYWYQQSLDQGLQFLIQYYNGEERAKGNILERFSAQQFPDLHSELNLSSLELGDSALYFCASSVAPRGTYEQYFGPGTRLTVT.

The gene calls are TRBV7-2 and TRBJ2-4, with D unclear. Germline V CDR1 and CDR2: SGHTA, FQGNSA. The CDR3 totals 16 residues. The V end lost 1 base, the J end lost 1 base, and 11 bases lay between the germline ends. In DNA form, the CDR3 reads TGTGCCAGCAGCTTAGAAGGGCTGGAGGCCAAAAACATTCAGTACTTC. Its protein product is CASSLEGLEAKNIQYF.

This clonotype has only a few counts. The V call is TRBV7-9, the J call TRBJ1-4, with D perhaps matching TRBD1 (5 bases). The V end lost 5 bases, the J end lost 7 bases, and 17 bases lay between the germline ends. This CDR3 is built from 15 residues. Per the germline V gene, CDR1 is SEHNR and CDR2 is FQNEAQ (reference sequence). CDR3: CASSAILQGTEKLFF. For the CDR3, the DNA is TGTGCCAGCAGCGCCATTCTGCAGGGAACTGAAAAACTGTTTTTT.

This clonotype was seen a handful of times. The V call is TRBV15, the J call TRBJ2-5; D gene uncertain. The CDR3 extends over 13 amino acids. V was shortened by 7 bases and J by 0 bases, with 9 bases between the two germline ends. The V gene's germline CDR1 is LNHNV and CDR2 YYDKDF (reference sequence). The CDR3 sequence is CATNRWYQETQYF. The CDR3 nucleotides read TGTGCCACCAACCGGTGGTACCAAGAGACCCAGTACTTC.

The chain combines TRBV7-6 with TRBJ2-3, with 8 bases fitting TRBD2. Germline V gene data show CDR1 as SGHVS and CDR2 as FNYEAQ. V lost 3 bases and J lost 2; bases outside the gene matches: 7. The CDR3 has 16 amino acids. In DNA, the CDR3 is TGTGCCAGCAGCTTGTTGCCTAGCGGGTTCACAGATACGCAGTATTTT. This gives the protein CASSLLPSGFTDTQYF. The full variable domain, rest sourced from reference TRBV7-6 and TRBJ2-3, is GAGVSQSPRYKVTKRGQDVALRCDPISGHVSLYWYRQALGQGPEFLTYFNYEAQQDKSGLPNDRFSAERPEGSISTLTIQRTEQRDSAMYRCASSLLPSGFTDTQYFGPGTRLTVL.

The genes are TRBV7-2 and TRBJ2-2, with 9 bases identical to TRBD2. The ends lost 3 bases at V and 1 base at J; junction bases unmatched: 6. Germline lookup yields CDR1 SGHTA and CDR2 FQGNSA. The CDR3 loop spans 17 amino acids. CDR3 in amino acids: CASSFLRLAVNTGELFF. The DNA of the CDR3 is TGTGCCAGCAGCTTTTTAAGACTAGCGGTGAACACCGGGGAGCTGTTTTTT.

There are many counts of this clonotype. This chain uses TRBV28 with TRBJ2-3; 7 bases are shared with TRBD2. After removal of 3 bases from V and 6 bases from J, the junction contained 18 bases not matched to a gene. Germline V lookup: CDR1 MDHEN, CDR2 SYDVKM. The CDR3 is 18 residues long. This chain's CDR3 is CASSFYLRGSYGGDTQYF. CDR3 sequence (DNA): TGTGCCAGCAGTTTTTACCTGCGGGGGTCATACGGGGGGGATACGCAGTATTTT.